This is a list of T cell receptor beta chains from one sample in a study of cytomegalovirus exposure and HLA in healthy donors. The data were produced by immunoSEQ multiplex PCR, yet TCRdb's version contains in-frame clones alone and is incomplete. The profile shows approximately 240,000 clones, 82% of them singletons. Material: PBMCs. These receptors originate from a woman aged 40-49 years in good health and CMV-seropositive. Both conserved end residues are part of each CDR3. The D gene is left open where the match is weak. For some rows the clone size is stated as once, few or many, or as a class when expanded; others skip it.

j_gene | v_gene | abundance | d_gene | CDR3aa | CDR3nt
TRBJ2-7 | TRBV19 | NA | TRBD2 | CASSIAGGRSYEQYF | TGTGCCAGTAGTATAGCGGGGGGGCGCAGCTACGAGCAGTACTTC
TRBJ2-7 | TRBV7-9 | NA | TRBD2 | CASSPNAGREGSYEQYF | TGTGCCAGCAGCCCCAACGCGGGGCGGGAGGGATCCTACGAGCAGTACTTC
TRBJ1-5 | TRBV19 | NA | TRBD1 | CASSNHRGSNQPQHF | TGTGCCAGTAGTAACCACAGGGGGTCCAATCAGCCCCAGCATTTT
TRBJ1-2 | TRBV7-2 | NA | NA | CASSLDGSGYGYTF | TGTGCCAGCAGCTTAGATGGTTCGGGATATGGCTACACCTTC
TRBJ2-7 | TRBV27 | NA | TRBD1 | CASSYRDRVREQYF | TGTGCCAGCAGTTACCGGGACAGAGTGAGGGAGCAGTACTTC
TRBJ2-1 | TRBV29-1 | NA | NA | CSVEDGGHNEQFF | TGCAGCGTTGAAGATGGGGGACATAATGAGCAGTTCTTC
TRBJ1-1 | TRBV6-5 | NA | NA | CATEREGENTEAFF | TGTGCCACCGAGAGGGAGGGGGAGAACACTGAAGCTTTCTTT
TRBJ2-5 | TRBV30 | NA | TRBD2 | CAWSGPVASGGVQETQYF | TGTGCCTGGAGTGGCCCAGTGGCTAGCGGGGGGGTTCAAGAGACCCAGTACTTC
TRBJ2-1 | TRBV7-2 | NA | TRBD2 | CASSRRTSGSSDEQFF | TGTGCCAGCAGCAGACGGACTAGCGGGAGCTCGGATGAGCAGTTCTTC
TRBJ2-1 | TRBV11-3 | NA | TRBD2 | CASSLGEGTSGRRNEQFF | TGTGCCAGCAGCTTAGGAGAAGGGACTAGCGGGAGGCGCAATGAGCAGTTCTTC
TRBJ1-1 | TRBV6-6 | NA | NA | CASSYSNRGTEAFF | TGTGCCAGCAGTTACTCGAATAGGGGCACTGAAGCTTTCTTT
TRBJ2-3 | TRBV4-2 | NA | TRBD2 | CASSQVRGGGIDTQYF | TGTGCCAGCAGCCAAGTGCGGGGGGGAGGGATAGATACGCAGTATTTT
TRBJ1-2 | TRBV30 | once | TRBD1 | CAWSLGQHGYTF | TGTGCCTGGAGTTTGGGACAGCATGGCTACACCTTC
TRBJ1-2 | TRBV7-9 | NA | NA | CSSSLDNRVDGYTF | TGTTCCAGCAGCTTAGATAACAGGGTGGATGGCTACACCTTC
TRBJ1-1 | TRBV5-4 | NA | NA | CASSARGGGNTEAFF | TGTGCCAGCAGCGCAAGGGGAGGGGGGAACACTGAAGCTTTCTTT
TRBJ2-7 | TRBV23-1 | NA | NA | CASITPERTHF | TGCGCCAGCATCACCCCAGAAAGGACACACTTC
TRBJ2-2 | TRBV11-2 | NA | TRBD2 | CASSPRLAGVIVTGELFF | TGTGCCAGCAGCCCTCGACTAGCGGGAGTGATTGTCACCGGGGAGCTGTTTTTT
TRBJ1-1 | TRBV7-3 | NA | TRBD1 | CASRAAGGTEAFF | TGTGCCAGCAGGGCGGCAGGGGGTACTGAAGCTTTCTTT
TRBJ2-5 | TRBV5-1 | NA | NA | CASKAGMGQETQYF | TGCGCCAGCAAGGCCGGGATGGGACAAGAGACCCAGTACTTC
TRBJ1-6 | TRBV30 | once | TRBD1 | CAWTSGTGYNSPLHF | TGTGCCTGGACCTCAGGGACAGGGTATAATTCCCCCCTCCACTTT
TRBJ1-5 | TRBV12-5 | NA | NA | CASGPREVIPQPQHF | TGTGCTAGTGGTCCCCGGGAGGTAATTCCTCAGCCCCAGCATTTT
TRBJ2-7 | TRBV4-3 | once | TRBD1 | CASSQDSGRGLGYEQYF | TGCGCCAGCAGCCAAGATTCGGGAAGGGGGCTTGGCTACGAGCAGTACTTC
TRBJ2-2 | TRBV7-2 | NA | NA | CASSLRQTGELFF | TGTGCCAGCAGCCTACGTCAAACCGGGGAGCTGTTTTTT
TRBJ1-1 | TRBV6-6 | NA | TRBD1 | CASSSRTGANTEAFF | TGTGCCAGCAGTTCCCGGACAGGGGCGAACACTGAAGCTTTCTTT